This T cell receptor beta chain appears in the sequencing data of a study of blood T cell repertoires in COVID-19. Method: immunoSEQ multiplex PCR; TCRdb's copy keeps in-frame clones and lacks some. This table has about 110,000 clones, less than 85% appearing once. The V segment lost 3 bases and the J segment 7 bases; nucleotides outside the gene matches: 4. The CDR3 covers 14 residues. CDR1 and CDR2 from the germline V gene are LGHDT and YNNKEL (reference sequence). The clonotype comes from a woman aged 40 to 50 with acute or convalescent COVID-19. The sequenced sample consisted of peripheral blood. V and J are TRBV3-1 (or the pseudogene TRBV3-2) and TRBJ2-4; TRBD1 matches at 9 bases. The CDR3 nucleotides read TGTGCCAGCAGCCATACAGGGGGCTGGAACATTCAGTACTTC. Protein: CASSHTGGWNIQYF.